Reported below is one T cell receptor (beta chain). The antigen is undetermined. V shed 5 bases, J shed 5 bases, and the junction held 10 bases outside the gene matches. This CDR3 is 16 amino acids long. Germline V gives CDR1 SGHTA, CDR2 FQGNSA. Genomic DNA (from each subset) was split evenly across several immunoSEQ plates. The repertoire was sequenced with immunoSEQ multiplex PCR; TCRdb's copy has only in-frame clones and lacks some. The sample includes about 2.4 million clones, 93% of them seen just once. The sample comes from a study of shared clonotypes between healthy human individuals. Regarding the study as a whole: Naive subsets tended to show greater estimated richness than memory subsets. Sample collection involved blood only; tissue repertoires are likely different.

The study separated CD4+ cells into CD45RA+ naive and CD45RA-negative memory subsets. This TCR was recovered from a man younger than 35 in good health. Some clones in this sample may be carry-over from other donors' samples. The chain combines TRBV7-2 with TRBJ1-4, with 8 bases matching TRBD1. The specimen sequenced was naive CD4+ T cells from PBMCs. Subset meaning: CD45RA+ positively selected. The CDR3 DNA follows: TGTGCCAGCAGCCCAAGAGACAGGGGCGGCAATGAAAAACTGTTTTTT. Its protein is CASSPRDRGGNEKLFF.